This T cell receptor beta chain is from a study of blood T cell repertoires in COVID-19. The germline V and J ends were trimmed by 0 bases and 0 bases, with 9 bases remaining between them. Per the germline V gene, CDR1 is LGHNA and CDR2 is YSLEER. CDR3 length: 15 amino acids. Repertoires were generated with immunoSEQ multiplex PCR, while TCRdb's copy carries only in-frame clones and drops some. The repertoire holds some 240,000 clones, with 82% as singletons. The sample consisted of peripheral blood. The chain links TRBV4-3 to TRBJ2-7; no definite D call. The TCR comes from a woman in her 70s with COVID-19, enrolled during active disease. CDR3 region: CASSQDQYSSYEQYF. The CDR3 DNA follows: TGCGCCAGCAGCCAAGATCAATATAGCTCCTACGAGCAGTACTTC.